This passage covers 21 T cell receptor beta chains from one sample sequenced in a study of T cells in localized non-small cell lung cancer (dated by TCRdb to 2020 to 2021). To prepare the library, the immunoSEQ multiplex PCR assay was applied. Entries here come from immuneACCESS through TCRdb and include only in-frame sequences with V and J called. Some clones fail to appear in such tables; in the studies checked, an unresolved V gene covers under half of the shortfall, and the cause of the remainder is unknown. This sample lists over a thousand clones; 22% were detected once. Together, the top ten hold around 22% of the sample. The sequencing here drew on lung tumor tissue, taken before any cancer treatment. The receptors here all came from a female donor of 60 years or more with stage II squamous cell lung carcinoma.

This clone is judged medium-sized (0.01 to 0.1%). The chain has TRBV7-2 and TRBJ1-5; 7 nucleotides match TRBD1. The CDR3 is 13 amino acids. Losses at the gene ends were 4 bases for V and 7 bases for J; bases not matched to a gene: 4. Germline V gene lookup returns CDR1 SGHTA and CDR2 FQGNSA. This chain's CDR3 is CASSSDRAQPQHF. In DNA, the CDR3 is TGTGCCAGCAGCTCTGACAGGGCCCAGCCCCAGCATTTT.

The gene calls are TRBV18 and TRBJ2-5; no clear D gene. Germline V gene lookup returns CDR1 KGHSH and CDR2 LQKENI. V was shortened by 1 base and J by 1 base, with 7 bases between the two germline ends. This CDR3 spans 14 amino acids. Here the CDR3 DNA reads TGTGCCAGCTCACCACAGGCAGCCCAAGAGACCCAGTACTTC. Translation: CASSPQAAQETQYF.

In its sample, this clone was seen a few times. The chain employs TRBV14 and TRBJ2-3; D remains ambiguous. In germline, CDR1 is SGHDN, CDR2 FVKESK. The V end was cut by 1 base, the J end by 2 bases, with 7 bases between. The CDR3 is 14 residues long. CDR3 residues: CASSQVGTTDTQYF. The DNA of the CDR3 is TGTGCCAGCAGCCAAGTTGGAACCACAGATACGCAGTATTTT.

This clone counts as large (0.1 to 1%). The chain links TRBV18 to TRBJ2-3; D not certain. The CDR3 has 15 amino acids. Germline loops: CDR1 KGHSH, CDR2 LQKENI. V was clipped by 3 bases and J by 6 bases, with 16 bases between them. For the CDR3, the DNA is TGTGCCAGCTCACCCGCGGCCCCTCTCATGGATACGCAGTATTTT. It translates to CASSPAAPLMDTQYF. The complete variable domain, with remaining parts taken from reference TRBV18 and TRBJ2-3, reads NAGVMQNPRHLVRRRGQEARLRCSPMKGHSHVYWYRQLPEEGLKFMVYLQKENIIDESGMPKERFSAEFPKEGPSILRIQQVVRGDSAAYFCASSPAAPLMDTQYFGPGTRLTVL.

This clone came up a few times. This sequence joins TRBV10-3 and TRBJ2-4; tentatively, D is TRBD2 (5 bases). The CDR3 length is 17 residues. Trimming took 10 bases from V and 4 from J, leaving 26 bases between them. Per germline, CDR1 ENHRY and CDR2 SYGVKD. In DNA, the CDR3 is TGTGCCACCACTCCTGGGCTAGCTCTAATCAGTAAAAACATTCAGTACTTC. Its translation: CATTPGLALISKNIQYF.

V and J are TRBV25-1 and TRBJ1-2, with 8 bases aligning to TRBD1. V lost 3 bases, J lost 3 bases, and 6 bases stayed unmatched. Germline assignment: CDR1 MGHDK and CDR2 SYGVNS. There are 15 residues in the CDR3. This CDR3 is CASSETGVGYYGYTF. CDR3 nucleotides: TGTGCCAGCAGTGAGACAGGGGTGGGGTACTATGGCTACACCTTC.

The genes are TRBV18 and TRBJ2-1; 7 bases are a match to TRBD1. This CDR3 has 17 amino acids. The ends lost 0 bases at V and 1 base at J; junction bases unmatched: 6. Per germline, CDR1 KGHSH and CDR2 LQKENI. The CDR3 bases are TGTGCCAGCTCACCACCGGGACAGCCTATTTCCTACAATGAGCAGTTCTTC. This codes for CASSPPGQPISYNEQFF.

The chain uses TRBV12-5 and TRBJ2-1; D gene ambiguous. The CDR3 consists of 11 residues. In germline, CDR1 is LGHNT, CDR2 FRNRAP. The CDR3 region has the DNA TGTGCCATCTCCTCGTCTGATGAGCAGTTCTTC. Translation gives CAISSSDEQFF.

The CDR3 sequence is CASSWRLAGAGEDTQYF. DNA for the CDR3: TGCGCCAGCAGCTGGCGGCTAGCGGGAGCCGGGGAAGATACGCAGTATTTT. The chain links TRBV5-1 to TRBJ2-3; 10 bases line up with TRBD2. The CDR3 extends over 17 amino acids. V lost 3 bases to trimming and J lost 5 bases; unmatched junction nucleotides: 12. CDR1 SGHRS and CDR2 YFSETQ come from the germline V gene.

This clone qualifies as medium-sized (0.01 to 0.1%). DNA of the CDR3: TGTGCCAGCAGCGCTAGCGGGGCACGTGGGACCCAGTACTTC. Translated: CASSASGARGTQYF. The gene calls are TRBV9 and TRBJ2-5; 9 bases map to TRBD2. CDR1 is SGDLS, CDR2 YYNGEE, per germline. After removal of 3 bases from V and 7 bases from J, the junction contained 7 bases not matched to a gene. The CDR3 consists of 14 residues.

This clone was seen a handful of times. This chain uses TRBV28 with TRBJ1-1; D not certain. V dropped 2 bases and J dropped 7 bases, with 14 bases sitting between them. CDR3 length: 14 residues. In germline, CDR1 is MDHEN, CDR2 SYDVKM. The CDR3 is CASSLSSASGEAFF. For the CDR3, the DNA is TGTGCCAGCAGTTTAAGCTCGGCAAGTGGTGAAGCTTTCTTT.

This clone is medium-sized by share. The chain has TRBV11-3 and TRBJ2-1, with 7 bases that match TRBD2. With V trimmed by 5 bases and J by 2 bases, 12 bases remained unmatched. The CDR3 is 17 amino acids. In germline, CDR1 is SGHNT, CDR2 YENEEA. CDR3 protein: CASSVVPGGITYNEQFF. In DNA, the CDR3 is TGTGCCAGCAGCGTAGTCCCGGGGGGTATCACCTACAATGAGCAGTTCTTC.

Sample share makes this clone medium-sized (0.01 to 0.1%). This chain joins TRBV11-3 and TRBJ1-2; no clear D. This CDR3 has 15 amino acids. The V end was cut by 0 bases, the J end by 5 bases, with 13 bases between. Germline-derived CDR1 and CDR2 are SGHNT and YENEEA. The CDR3 DNA reads TGTGCCAGCAGCTTAGAGGTCGTGTCCCATTATGGCTACACCTTC. It specifies CASSLEVVSHYGYTF.

This clone was seen a handful of times. V gene TRBV12-5 combines with J gene TRBJ2-3; unclear D gene. The CDR3 loop spans 15 amino acids. The germline gives CDR1 LGHNT, CDR2 FRNRAP. CDR3 sequence: CASTTEYSSTDTQYF. For the CDR3, the DNA is TGTGCCAGCACCACGGAGTACTCTAGCACAGATACGCAGTATTTT.

The gene calls are TRBV29-1 and TRBJ2-3, with TRBD1 as a possible D gene (5 bases). The CDR3 covers 13 residues. V was pared by 3 bases and J by 3 bases, with 10 bases between. Germline CDR1 is SQVTM and CDR2 is ANQGSEA. The CDR3 DNA is TGCAGCGTTGACAGGGCAGGTACAGATACGCAGTATTTT. Protein sequence: CSVDRAGTDTQYF.

V is TRBV6-8 and J is TRBJ2-2; D possibly corresponds to TRBD1 (6 bases). The CDR3 consists of 15 residues. Germline lookup yields CDR1 MNHGY and CDR2 SAAAGT. V lost 6 bases, J lost 1 base, and 12 bases lay in between. The CDR3 coding sequence is TGTGCCAGCAGCCCGGGACACAAGAACACCGGGGAGCTGTTTTTT. This codes for CASSPGHKNTGELFF.

This chain links TRBV19 with TRBJ2-1, with 7 positions matching TRBD2. CDR3 length: 13 residues. Germline lookup yields CDR1 LNHDA and CDR2 SQIVND (reference sequence). Trimming at V came to 11 bases and at J to 3 bases, leaving 7 bases not matched to a gene. The DNA for the CDR3 is TGTGCCTGCCGATCTAGCGGCTACAATGAGCAGTTCTTC. Residues: CACRSSGYNEQFF.

The chain carries TRBV11-3 and TRBJ2-4, with a weak D call TRBD2 (6 bases). Germline assignment: CDR1 SGHNT and CDR2 YENEEA. The CDR3 loop spans 16 amino acids. V was trimmed by 5 bases and J by 4 bases, leaving 18 bases between them. The CDR3 spells CASSASAGRTKNIQYF. The CDR3 coding sequence is TGTGCCAGCAGCGCCTCTGCGGGGCGTACGAAAAACATTCAGTACTTC.

This clone was counted between two and nine times. The chain employs TRBV10-3 and TRBJ2-1; D may be TRBD2 (7 bases). The V end lost 0 bases, the J end lost 10 bases, and 19 bases lay between the germline ends. Germline V gene lookup returns CDR1 ENHRY and CDR2 SYGVKD. CDR3 size: 16 residues. DNA for the CDR3: TGTGCCATCAGTGAGTCGGTCGGGGGGCCCCCTGGGGAGCAGTTCTTC. It yields the protein CAISESVGGPPGEQFF.

This clone was observed a handful of times. The chain joins TRBV7-5 to TRBJ2-1; the D call of TRBD2 is as the table states it, not checked on the DNA. TRBV7-5 is annotated as a pseudogene. The CDR3 runs to 14 residues. DNA for the CDR3: TGTGCCAGCAGCTTAGCTAGCGGGAGGTTCGTACAGTTCTTC. Its translation: CASSLASGRFVQFF.

This chain links TRBV28 with TRBJ2-7, with D possibly TRBD2 on 5 matching bases. CDR3 length equals 14 residues. V lost 3 bases to trimming and J lost 6 bases, with 15 bases between them. CDR1 is MDHEN, CDR2 SYDVKM, per germline. The CDR3, as DNA: TGTGCCAGCAGTTTGTGGGGAGAGGTGAGCGAGCAGTACTTC. Translation: CASSLWGEVSEQYF. The whole variable domain, filled in from reference TRBV28 and TRBJ2-7, reads DVKVTQSSRYLVKRTGEKVFLECVQDMDHENMFWYRQDPGLGLRLIYFSYDVKMKEKGDIPEGYSVSREKKERFSLILESASTNQTSMYLCASSLWGEVSEQYFGPGTRLTVT.